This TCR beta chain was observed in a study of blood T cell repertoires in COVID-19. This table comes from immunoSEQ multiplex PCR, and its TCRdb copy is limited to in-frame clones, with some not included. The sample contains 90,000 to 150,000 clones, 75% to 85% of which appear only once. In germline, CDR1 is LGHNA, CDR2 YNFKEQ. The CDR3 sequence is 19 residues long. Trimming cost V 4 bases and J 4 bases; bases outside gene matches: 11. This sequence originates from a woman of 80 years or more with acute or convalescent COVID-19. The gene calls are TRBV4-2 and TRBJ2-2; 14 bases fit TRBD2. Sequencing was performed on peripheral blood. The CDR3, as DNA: TGTGCCAGCAGCCTTGAGCCCAACGGACTAGCGGGAGGCACCGGGGAGCTGTTTTTT. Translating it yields CASSLEPNGLAGGTGELFF.